Below, 26 T cell receptor beta chains from the same sample are listed, as sequenced in a study of human T cells and chemical hapten exposure. The study's library attached unique molecular identifiers to single cDNA molecules. Each CDR3 protein gets one entry after TCRdb re-called the reads with MiXCR. The table has 95,000 to 150,000 distinct CDR3 sequences, about 7.7% seen once. The authors' total RNA extraction used unfractionated whole blood. The specimen was whole blood. The receptors stem from a human donor in good health. Some clones in this sample may be carry-over from other donors' samples.

V is TRBV20-1 and J is TRBJ2-3; 9 nucleotides agree with TRBD1. V shed 6 bases, J shed 0 bases, and the junction held 10 bases outside the gene matches. CDR1 DFQATT and CDR2 SNEGSKA come from the germline V gene (reference sequence). The CDR3 is 16 amino acids. The CDR3 here is CSAVGTGYGSTDTQYF. In nucleotides, the CDR3 is TGCAGTGCCGTGGGGACAGGGTATGGGAGCACAGATACGCAGTATTTT.

This clonotype has only a few counts. The chain has TRBV6-2 or TRBV6-3 and TRBJ1-5, with D maybe TRBD1 (6 bases). With 7 bases removed from V and 6 bases from J, the gap between germline ends came to 16 bases. The CDR3 has 14 residues. Germline V gene sequence: CDR1 MNHEY, CDR2 SVGEGT. DNA for the CDR3: TGTGCCAGCACCCTCGGGCAGGGGACTCAGCCCCAGCATTTT. It translates to CASTLGQGTQPQHF.

The chain links TRBV6-5 to TRBJ1-1, with TRBD1 as a possible D gene (5 bases). Germline loops: CDR1 MNHEY, CDR2 SVGAGI. There are 14 residues in the CDR3. V was cut by 2 bases and J by 4 bases, with 11 bases left in between. CDR3 sequence: CASSYSRDGTEAFF. The CDR3 DNA reads as TGTGCCAGCAGTTACAGTAGGGACGGCACTGAAGCTTTCTTT.

This clonotype has a count of ten or more. The chain combines TRBV20-1 with TRBJ1-1, with unresolved D. CDR1 and CDR2 from the germline V gene are DFQATT and SNEGSKA (reference sequence). V lost 8 bases and J 4 bases, leaving 17 bases between the germline ends. The CDR3 is made up of 13 amino acids. CDR3 protein: CSTVNQAGTEAFF. As DNA, the CDR3 is TGCAGTACCGTCAACCAGGCGGGCACTGAAGCTTTCTTT.

This clonotype was seen a handful of times. The rearrangement joins TRBV3-1 to TRBJ2-6; D possibly corresponds to TRBD1 (5 bases). Germline V lookup: CDR1 LGHDT, CDR2 YNNKEL (reference sequence). CDR3 size: 17 residues. Trimming left V 0 bases short and J 2 bases short, with 11 bases between. This CDR3 reads CASSQDLDRTGANVLTF. Written as DNA, the CDR3 is TGTGCCAGCAGCCAAGATCTAGACAGAACTGGGGCCAACGTCCTGACTTTC. The full variable domain, in which reference TRBV3-1 and TRBJ2-6 provide the parts outside the CDR3, is DTAVSQTPKYLVTQMGNDKSIKCEQNLGHDTMYWYKQDSKKFLKIMFSYNNKELIINETVPNRFSPKSPDKAHLNLHINSLELGDSAVYFCASSQDLDRTGANVLTFGAGSRLTVL.

With respect to this clonotype: A read error may be the cause here, since a much bigger clone is one base away. The rearrangement links TRBV29-1 to TRBJ1-2; D gene unclear. Germline CDR1 SQVTM, CDR2 ANQGSEA. The V gene lost 0 bases and the J gene lost 8 bases, with 10 bases spanning the gap. The length of the CDR3 is 12 residues. CDR3 DNA: TGCAGCGTTGAAGATACGAACGCCGGCTACACCTTC. This codes for CSVEDTNAGYTF.

This clonotype appeared many times. V and J are TRBV27 and TRBJ2-1; 10 bases line up with TRBD1. V shed 2 bases and J 5 bases; nucleotides not matched to a gene: 6. Germline CDR1 and CDR2: MNHEY and SMNVEV (reference sequence). This CDR3 comprises 16 residues. Here the CDR3 reads CASSLKRTGGHNEQFF. CDR3 nucleotide sequence: TGTGCCAGCAGTTTAAAGAGGACAGGGGGTCACAATGAGCAGTTCTTC.

This clonotype was found a few times. V usage is TRBV20-1 and J usage is TRBJ2-5; D might be TRBD2 (6 bases). The CDR3 length is 17 residues. V lost 0 bases and J lost 1, with 18 bases in between. CDR1 DFQATT and CDR2 SNEGSKA come from the germline V gene (reference sequence). This CDR3 is CSARDLGERGTQETQYF. The CDR3 DNA sequence: TGCAGTGCTAGAGATCTCGGGGAACGGGGGACCCAAGAGACCCAGTACTTC.

V and J are TRBV5-1 and TRBJ1-2, with 7 nucleotides matching TRBD1. The CDR3 runs 19 residues. CDR1 and CDR2 from the germline V gene are SGHRS and YFSETQ. Trimming at V came to 0 bases and at J to 0 bases, leaving 14 bases not matched to a gene. The CDR3 DNA sequence: TGCGCCAGCAGCTTGGCAACGGAAGGACAGGACCCTTCTAACTATGGCTACACCTTC. This encodes CASSLATEGQDPSNYGYTF.

This clonotype was counted between two and nine times. CDR3 sequence (DNA): TGTGCCAGCAGTTACTCCGGACTAGCGGGGACTCCGCAGTATTTT. Amino acids: CASSYSGLAGTPQYF. V and J are TRBV6-5 and TRBJ2-3, with 12 positions matching TRBD2. Trimming took 0 bases from V and 10 from J; bases not matched to a gene: 5. The CDR3 contains 15 residues. The germline gives CDR1 MNHEY, CDR2 SVGAGI.

This clonotype was seen more than once but under ten times. V usage is TRBV6-5 and J usage is TRBJ1-2; D possibly corresponds to TRBD1 (6 bases). V was clipped by 5 bases and J by 5 bases, with 18 bases between them. The CDR3 has 15 residues. The V gene's germline CDR1 is MNHEY and CDR2 SVGAGI. The CDR3 sequence is CASSKNRERKYGYTF. The CDR3 coding sequence is TGTGCCAGCAGTAAGAACAGGGAAAGAAAATATGGCTACACCTTC.

This clonotype appeared a few times. The chain links TRBV5-4 to TRBJ2-3; D is unclear. Per germline, CDR1 SGHNT and CDR2 YYREEE (reference sequence). V gave up 1 base and J gave up 2 bases, with 11 bases separating them. This CDR3 spans 15 amino acids. In DNA form, the CDR3 reads TGTGCCAGCAGCTTGACTTTGGGGATCACAGATACGCAGTATTTT. Its protein is CASSLTLGITDTQYF.

DNA of the CDR3: TGTGCCACCCCGCTGGAGGTTGGAAGAGCTTTCTTT. Translation: CATPLEVGRAFF. The V and J genes are TRBV24-1 and TRBJ1-1; D gene uncertain. Germline CDR1 is KGHDR and CDR2 is SFDVKD. The CDR3 is 12 residues long. Deletions cut 9 bases from V and 10 bases from J, with 17 bases between.

This clonotype was seen only once. V and J are TRBV20-1 and TRBJ2-7; D may be TRBD2 (6 bases). The V end was cut by 5 bases, the J end by 4 bases, with 15 bases between. The CDR3 loop spans 13 amino acids. Germline V gene sequence: CDR1 DFQATT, CDR2 SNEGSKA (reference sequence). CDR3 DNA: TGCAGTGCTCTCCTTGGGGGGAGGTACGAGCAGTACTTC. Amino acid sequence: CSALLGGRYEQYF.

V gene TRBV29-1 combines with J gene TRBJ1-5; 11 nucleotides match TRBD1. With 4 bases clipped from V and 4 bases from J, the junction kept 9 bases outside the gene matches. CDR1 SQVTM and CDR2 ANQGSEA come from the germline V gene. This CDR3 has 16 residues. CDR3 sequence (DNA): TGCAGCGTTGGCCTGTCCGGGACAGGGGGAAATCAGCCCCAGCATTTT. This translates into CSVGLSGTGGNQPQHF.

This clonotype has more than one count but fewer than ten. The rearrangement uses TRBV19 and TRBJ1-2; D may be TRBD1 (6 bases). Deletions cut 4 bases from V and 1 base from J, with 13 bases between. This CDR3 comprises 15 residues. Germline V lookup: CDR1 LNHDA, CDR2 SQIVND (reference sequence). CDR3 in DNA: TGTGCCAGTAGTACCCAGACCAGGGGTAACTATGGCTACACCTTC. Protein sequence: CASSTQTRGNYGYTF.

This clonotype has just a few counts. J is TRBJ2-3 and V is TRBV6-9; 10 bases are shared with TRBD1. The V gene end was trimmed by 4 bases and the J gene end by 9 bases; junction bases not matched to a gene: 13. In germline, CDR1 is MNHGY, CDR2 SVAAGI. This CDR3 comprises 16 residues. As DNA, the CDR3 is TGTGCCAGCAGTTCGTCCGACAGGGGGCGAACGGACACGCAGTATTTT. Protein product: CASSSSDRGRTDTQYF.

The V and J genes are TRBV10-2 and TRBJ1-2; possibly TRBD1 for D (5 bases). Germline CDR1 is WSHSY and CDR2 is SAAADI. The CDR3 runs 14 residues. Between the trimmed V and J ends, which lost 0 bases and 1 base, there was a span of 6 bases. The CDR3 sequence: CASSESGLNYGYTF. The CDR3 DNA reads as TGCGCCAGCAGTGAGTCGGGGCTTAACTATGGCTACACCTTC.

V and J are TRBV5-5 and TRBJ2-5, with TRBD1 matching over 7 bases. The CDR3 contains 16 residues. Germline CDR1 SGHKS, CDR2 YYEKEE (reference sequence). With V trimmed by 1 base and J by 2 bases, 8 bases remained unmatched. CDR3 sequence: CASSLLGTGEQETQYF. As DNA, the CDR3 is TGTGCCAGCAGCTTGCTCGGAACAGGGGAACAAGAGACCCAGTACTTC.

J is TRBJ2-1 and V is TRBV29-1; D is unclear. This CDR3 comprises 15 residues. Trimming removed 6 bases at V and 0 bases at J, with 15 bases between. The germline V gene encodes CDR1 SQVTM and CDR2 ANQGSEA. The CDR3 reads CSVADGAPSYNEQFF. CDR3 bases: TGCAGCGTGGCAGACGGCGCTCCCTCCTACAATGAGCAGTTCTTC.

The V and J genes are TRBV3-1 and TRBJ2-7; TRBD1 is a possible D gene (5 bases). This CDR3 is 14 amino acids long. V was cut by 0 bases and J by 0 bases, with 6 bases left in between. CDR1 is LGHDT and CDR2 is YNNKEL in the germline V gene (reference sequence). The CDR3 spells CASSQEQASYEQYF. CDR3 sequence (DNA): TGTGCCAGCAGCCAAGAACAGGCCTCCTACGAGCAGTACTTC.

This clonotype was observed a few times. The V and J genes are TRBV29-1 and TRBJ2-3; D perhaps matches TRBD1 (5 bases). Germline CDR1 is SQVTM and CDR2 is ANQGSEA. The length of the CDR3 is 15 residues. The CDR3 sequence is CGVRWGRTSTDTQYF. The CDR3 DNA sequence: TGCGGAGTACGCTGGGGCAGGACAAGCACAGATACGCAGTATTTT.

This rearrangement joins TRBV25-1 to TRBJ1-1; D is uncertain. The CDR3 totals 16 residues. Germline-derived CDR1 and CDR2 are MGHDK and SYGVNS. Trimming shortened V by 1 base and J by 5 bases, and 17 bases separated the two germline ends. The CDR3 loop is CASSELAGKGRTEAFF. CDR3 DNA sequence: TGTGCCAGCAGTGAATTGGCTGGGAAGGGAAGGACTGAAGCTTTCTTT. The full variable domain, rest sourced from reference TRBV25-1 and TRBJ1-1, is EADIYQTPRYLVIGTGKKITLECSQTMGHDKMYWYQQDPGMELHLIHYSYGVNSTEKGDLSSESTVSRIRTEHFPLTLESARPSHTSQYLCASSELAGKGRTEAFFGQGTRLTVV.

CDR3 loop: CAIRGGDTSGANVLTF. The CDR3 region has the DNA TGTGCCATCAGGGGAGGGGACACCTCTGGGGCCAACGTCCTGACTTTC. The rearrangement uses TRBV10-3 and TRBJ2-6; D perhaps matches TRBD2 (7 bases). The CDR3 loop spans 16 amino acids. V lost 6 bases to trimming and J lost 0 bases, with 12 bases between them. CDR1 is ENHRY and CDR2 is SYGVKD in the germline V gene.

Remarks on this clonotype: A much larger clone lies one base from this, so it may be a read error. The J gene is TRBJ1-5, the V gene TRBV6-1; no firm D call. Looked up from germline, CDR1 is MNHNS and CDR2 is SASEGT. The CDR3 contains 14 residues. V shed 6 bases and J shed 2 bases, with 11 bases lying between them. CDR3 DNA sequence: TGTGCCAGCAGGGAGAACCTACGCAATCAGCCCCAGCATTTT. Amino acid sequence: CASRENLRNQPQHF.

This clonotype showed up many times. This chain connects TRBV25-1 to TRBJ1-1; TRBD1 might be the D (5 bases). V shed 4 bases and J shed 5 bases, with 17 bases lying between them. This CDR3 is built from 15 residues. Germline V gene data show CDR1 as MGHDK and CDR2 as SYGVNS. CDR3 protein: CASSGLEGRRTEAFF. The DNA of the CDR3 is TGTGCCAGCAGTGGGTTAGAGGGGCGAAGGACTGAAGCTTTCTTT.